The clone carrying this T cell receptor beta chain appeared a single time. What it binds is unknown. These data are taken from a study of tumor-infiltrating lymphocytes in localized non-small cell lung cancer. As for the study in general: Some samples were collected after neoadjuvant chemotherapy; smokers, never-smokers and several histologies were included.

The germline CDR1 and CDR2 sequences are SGHRS and YFSETQ. The CDR3 loop spans 14 amino acids. Trimming removed 2 bases from V and 4 bases from J, with 9 bases in between. Study-level points and caveats: Compared with uninvolved lung, tumors showed higher T cell infiltration by TCRbeta sequencing.

Data came from immunoSEQ multiplex PCR; TCRdb stores just in-frame clones and leaves some out. The data contain over 10,000 clones, approximately 74% of them singletons. The V gene is TRBV5-1, the J gene TRBJ2-2; no clear D gene. Sequences were obtained from uninvolved lung tissue not adjacent to the tumor. The receptor was derived from a human donor with non-small cell lung cancer. The CDR3 bases are TGCGCCAGCAGCTTCCAGGCAGGCACCGGGGAGCTGTTTTTT. It is translated as CASSFQAGTGELFF. Using reference TRBV5-1 and TRBJ2-2 for the parts outside the CDR3, the full variable domain is KAGVTQTPRYLIKTRGQQVTLSCSPISGHRSVSWYQQTPGQGLQFLFEYFSETQRNKGNFPGRFSGRQFSNSRSEMNVSTLELGDSALYLCASSFQAGTGELFFGEGSRLTVL.